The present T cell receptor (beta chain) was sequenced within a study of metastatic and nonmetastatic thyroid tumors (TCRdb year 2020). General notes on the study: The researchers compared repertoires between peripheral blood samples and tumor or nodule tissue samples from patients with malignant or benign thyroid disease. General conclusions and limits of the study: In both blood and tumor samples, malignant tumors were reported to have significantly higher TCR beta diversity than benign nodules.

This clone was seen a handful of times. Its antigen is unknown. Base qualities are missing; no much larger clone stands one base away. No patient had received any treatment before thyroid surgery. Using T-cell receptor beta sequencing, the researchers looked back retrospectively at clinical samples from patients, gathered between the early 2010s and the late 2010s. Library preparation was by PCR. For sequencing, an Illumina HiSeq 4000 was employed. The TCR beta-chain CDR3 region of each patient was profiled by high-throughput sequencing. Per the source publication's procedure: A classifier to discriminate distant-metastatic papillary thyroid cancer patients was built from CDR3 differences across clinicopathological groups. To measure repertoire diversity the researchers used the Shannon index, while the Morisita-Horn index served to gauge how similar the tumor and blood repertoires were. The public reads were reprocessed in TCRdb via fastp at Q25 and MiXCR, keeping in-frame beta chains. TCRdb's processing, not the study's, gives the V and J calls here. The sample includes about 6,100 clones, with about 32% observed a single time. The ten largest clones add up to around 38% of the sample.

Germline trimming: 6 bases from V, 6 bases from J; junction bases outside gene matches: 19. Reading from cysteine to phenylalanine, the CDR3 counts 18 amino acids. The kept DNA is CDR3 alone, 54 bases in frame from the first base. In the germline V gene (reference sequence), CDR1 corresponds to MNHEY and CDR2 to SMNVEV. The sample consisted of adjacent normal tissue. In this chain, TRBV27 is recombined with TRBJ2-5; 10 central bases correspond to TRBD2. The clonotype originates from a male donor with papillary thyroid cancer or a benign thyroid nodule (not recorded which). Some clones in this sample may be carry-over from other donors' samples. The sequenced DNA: TGTGCCAGCAGCCAAGGAAAGGGCGGAACTAGCGGGAAACAGACCCAGTACTTC. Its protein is CASSQGKGGTSGKQTQYF.